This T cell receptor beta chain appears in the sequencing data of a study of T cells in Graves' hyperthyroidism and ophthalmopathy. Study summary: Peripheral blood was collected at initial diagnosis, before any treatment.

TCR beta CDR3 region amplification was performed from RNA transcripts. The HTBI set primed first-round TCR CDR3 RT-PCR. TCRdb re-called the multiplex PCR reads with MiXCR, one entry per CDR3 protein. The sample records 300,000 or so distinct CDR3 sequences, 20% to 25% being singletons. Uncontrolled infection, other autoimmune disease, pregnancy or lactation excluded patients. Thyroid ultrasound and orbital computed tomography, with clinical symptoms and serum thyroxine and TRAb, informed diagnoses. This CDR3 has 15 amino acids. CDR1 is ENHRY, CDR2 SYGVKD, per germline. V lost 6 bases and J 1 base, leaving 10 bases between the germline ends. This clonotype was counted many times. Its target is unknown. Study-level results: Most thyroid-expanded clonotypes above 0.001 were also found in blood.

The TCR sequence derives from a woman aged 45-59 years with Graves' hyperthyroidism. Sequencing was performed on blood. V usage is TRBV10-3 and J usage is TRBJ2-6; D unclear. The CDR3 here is CAIRALSSGANVLTF. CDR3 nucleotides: TGTGCCATCAGGGCCTTGAGTTCTGGGGCCAACGTCCTGACTTTC.